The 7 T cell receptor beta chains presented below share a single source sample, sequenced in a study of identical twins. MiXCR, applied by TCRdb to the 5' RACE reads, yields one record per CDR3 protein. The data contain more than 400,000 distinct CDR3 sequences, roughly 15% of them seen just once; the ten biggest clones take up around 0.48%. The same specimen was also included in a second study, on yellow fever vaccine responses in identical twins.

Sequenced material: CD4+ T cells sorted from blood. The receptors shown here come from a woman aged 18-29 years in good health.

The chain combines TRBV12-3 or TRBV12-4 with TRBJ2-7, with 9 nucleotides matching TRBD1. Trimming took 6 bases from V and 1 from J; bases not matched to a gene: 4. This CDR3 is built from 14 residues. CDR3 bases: TGTGCCAGCAGGGGACAGGGCAGGTCCTACGAGCAGTACTTC. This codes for CASRGQGRSYEQYF.

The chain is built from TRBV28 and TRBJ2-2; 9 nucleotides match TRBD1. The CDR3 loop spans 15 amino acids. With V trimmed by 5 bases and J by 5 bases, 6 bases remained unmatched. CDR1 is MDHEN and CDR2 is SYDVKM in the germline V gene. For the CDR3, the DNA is TGTGCCAGCAGTCGCGGACAGGGGCGTACCGGGGAGCTGTTTTTT. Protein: CASSRGQGRTGELFF.

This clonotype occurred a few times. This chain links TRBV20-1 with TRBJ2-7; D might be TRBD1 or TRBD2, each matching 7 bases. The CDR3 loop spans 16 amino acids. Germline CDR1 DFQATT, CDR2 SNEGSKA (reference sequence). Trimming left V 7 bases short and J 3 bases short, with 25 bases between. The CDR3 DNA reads TGCAGTGTCACTGGTGGGGAGGGGGCGTCTGGCTACGAGCAGTACTTC. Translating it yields CSVTGGEGASGYEQYF.

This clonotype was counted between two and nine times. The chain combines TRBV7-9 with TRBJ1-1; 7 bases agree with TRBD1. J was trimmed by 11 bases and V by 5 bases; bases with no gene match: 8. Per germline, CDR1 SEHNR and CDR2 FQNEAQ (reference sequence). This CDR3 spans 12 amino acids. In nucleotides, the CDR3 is TGTGCCAGCAGCATAGGGGGCAGAGAGGCTTTCTTT. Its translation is CASSIGGREAFF.

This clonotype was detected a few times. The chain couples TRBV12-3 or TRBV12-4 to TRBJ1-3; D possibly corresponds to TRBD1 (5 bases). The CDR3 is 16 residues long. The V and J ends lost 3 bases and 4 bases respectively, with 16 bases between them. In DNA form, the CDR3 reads TGTGCCAGCAGTTTGGCCCAGGGCCAAACGGGAAACACCATATATTTT. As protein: CASSLAQGQTGNTIYF.

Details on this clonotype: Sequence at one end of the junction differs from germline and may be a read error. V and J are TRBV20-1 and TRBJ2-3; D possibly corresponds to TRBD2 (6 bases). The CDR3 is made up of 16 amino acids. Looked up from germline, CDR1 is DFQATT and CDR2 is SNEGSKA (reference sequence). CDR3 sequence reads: CCARDPAGTSTDTQYF. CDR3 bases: TGCTGTGCTAGAGACCCTGCTGGGACTAGCACAGATACGCAGTATTTT.

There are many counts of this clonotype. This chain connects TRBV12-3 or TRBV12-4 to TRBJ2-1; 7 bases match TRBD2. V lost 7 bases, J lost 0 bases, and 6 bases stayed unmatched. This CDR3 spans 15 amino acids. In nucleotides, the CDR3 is TGTGCCAGCACCTGGGGGGGGAGCTCCTACAATGAGCAGTTCTTC. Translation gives CASTWGGSSYNEQFF.